These T cell receptor beta chains were read from a single sample in a study of T cells in tuberculosis. Data came from immunoSEQ multiplex PCR; TCRdb stores just in-frame clones and leaves some out. The sample consists of some 31,000 clones, 85% to 95% of them appearing once. The sample in question was PBMCs, obtained at tuberculosis diagnosis. Source of these receptors: an adult with tuberculosis. CDR3s include the opening cysteine and the closing phenylalanine or tryptophan. A D gene is named only where the DNA matches it firmly. Some rows mark clone size as missing; the rest say once, few, many or name a class of expanded clone.

clone_size j_call d_call v_call cdr3_nt cdr3_aa
. TRBJ1-1 . TRBV4-3 TGCGCCAGCAGCCAAGATGTGCAGGGTGCTACTGAAGCTTTCTTT CASSQDVQGATEAFF
. TRBJ1-5 . TRBV7-2 TGTGCCAGCAGCTTACTAGATCAGCCCCAGCATTTT CASSLLDQPQHF
few TRBJ1-5 TRBD1 TRBV2 TGTGCCAGCAGAGGACAGGACGGTCAGCCCCAGCATTTT CASRGQDGQPQHF
. TRBJ2-3 TRBD2 TRBV6-6 TGTGCCAGCAGTTCGGGACCTAGCGGGGGAACAGATACGCAGTATTTT CASSSGPSGGTDTQYF
. TRBJ2-5 TRBD1 TRBV19 TGTGCCAGTAGTGACGACAGGGAAGAGACCCAGTACTTC CASSDDREETQYF
. TRBJ1-6 TRBD1 TRBV2 TGTGCCAGCAGGGGGGGACAGGTGTATAATTCACCCCTCCACTTT CASRGGQVYNSPLHF
. TRBJ2-3 TRBD2 TRBV4-2 TGTGCCAGCAGCTACACTAGCGGGGGGGGGACAGATACGCAGTATTTT CASSYTSGGGTDTQYF
. TRBJ1-1 . TRBV6-1 TGTGCCAGCAGGGAAGCCCTAGGTGGGAACACTGAAGCTTTCTTT CASREALGGNTEAFF
. TRBJ2-3 TRBD1 TRBV5-1 TGCGCCAGCAGCTCCGGGACAGCGGCAGATACGCAGTATTTT CASSSGTAADTQYF
. TRBJ1-1 . TRBV5-4 TGTGCCAGCAGCCCCTCGGCACAGGCGACTGAAGCTTTCTTT CASSPSAQATEAFF
once TRBJ2-2 . TRBV4-2 TGTGCCAGCAGCCAACCCCCAGGCTACTCTGGCGGGGAGCTGTTTTTT CASSQPPGYSGGELFF
. TRBJ2-7 . TRBV5-1 TGCGCCAGCAGCTTTACAGGGTTGTCCTACGAGCAGTACTTC CASSFTGLSYEQYF
. TRBJ2-5 . TRBV2 TGTGCCAGCAATCAGGGGTCGTCAGAGACCCAGTACTTC CASNQGSSETQYF
few TRBJ2-5 TRBD1 TRBV14 TGTGCCAGCAGCCGGAAGGACAGGAAAGAGACCCAGTACTTC CASSRKDRKETQYF
. TRBJ2-5 . TRBV4-2 TGTGCCAGCAGCCAAGATCTTGAACAGGGCCGAGAGACCCAGTACTTC CASSQDLEQGRETQYF
. TRBJ2-7 TRBD1 TRBV6-5 TGTGCCAGCAGTTACTCGGGGACAGGCCATAGCTACGAGCAGTACTTC CASSYSGTGHSYEQYF
. TRBJ1-1 . TRBV7-2 TGTGCCAGCAGCTTAATCGCGGGGAGCACTGAAGCTTTCTTT CASSLIAGSTEAFF
. TRBJ2-3 . TRBV2 TGTGCCAGCAGTGGTCTGGGGGCAGGAGATACGCAGTATTTT CASSGLGAGDTQYF
. TRBJ2-2 TRBD1 TRBV30 TGTGCCTGGAGTCCCGCCAACCACGGGACAGGGTCTGGGGAGCTGTTTTTT CAWSPANHGTGSGELFF
. TRBJ1-1 TRBD1 TRBV7-8 TGTGCCAGCAGCGGCAGACAGGGACCCACCGGTGAAGCTTTCTTT CASSGRQGPTGEAFF